What follows are 30 T cell receptor beta chains derived from one specimen sequenced in a study of regulatory T cells in long-lasting Graves disease. Researchers made TCR beta libraries by using iRepertoire HTBI primers and running Arm-PCR on CDR3 regions. TCRdb ran MiXCR on the multiplex PCR reads and lists one entry per CDR3 protein. The data hold approximately 690,000 distinct CDR3 sequences, with about 30% observed a single time. Time point of the sample: persistent/refractory GD, antithyroid drugs over 5 years with positive TRAb. RNA extracted from PBMCs served as the sequencing template. Source: peripheral blood mononuclear cells (PBMCs), taken when the disease was refractory, from a patient treated with antithyroid drugs. These receptors came from a female donor with Graves disease.

The gene calls are TRBV12-3 or TRBV12-4 and TRBJ1-5; possible D gene TRBD1, 5 bases. Trimming took 4 bases from V and 9 from J, leaving 16 bases between them. The CDR3 is made up of 14 amino acids. DNA for the CDR3: TGTGCCAGCAGTTGGGAGACACCAAGGGGGCCCCAGCATTTT. Its translation is CASSWETPRGPQHF.

The J gene is TRBJ1-2, the V gene TRBV3-1, with D unresolved. V lost 1 base and J lost 3, with 9 bases in between. Germline V CDR1 and CDR2: LGHDT, YNNKEL (reference sequence). The CDR3 extends over 14 amino acids. CDR3 coding DNA: TGTGCCAGCAGCCAAGTGATGGACGACTATGGCTACACCTTC. Translation gives CASSQVMDDYGYTF.

Only one count was recorded for this clonotype. The V and J genes are TRBV7-6 and TRBJ2-6; 7 bases agree with TRBD1. The CDR3 consists of 15 residues. Germline lookup yields CDR1 SGHVS and CDR2 FNYEAQ. Trimming at V came to 5 bases and at J to 4 bases, leaving 5 bases not matched to a gene. The CDR3 DNA is TGTGCCAGCAGCGCCAGGGGGAACGGGGCCAACGTCCTGACTTTC. Residues: CASSARGNGANVLTF. Combining the CDR3 with reference TRBV7-6 and TRBJ2-6 gives the whole variable domain GAGVSQSPRYKVTKRGQDVALRCDPISGHVSLYWYRQALGQGPEFLTYFNYEAQQDKSGLPNDRFSAERPEGSISTLTIQRTEQRDSAMYRCASSARGNGANVLTFGAGSRLTVL.

The rearrangement links TRBV15 to TRBJ1-5, with a tentative D call TRBD1 (5 bases). This CDR3 region has 14 residues. V lost 0 bases, J lost 7 bases, and 10 bases lay in between. Germline-derived CDR1 and CDR2 are LNHNV and YYDKDF (reference sequence). The DNA for the CDR3 is TGTGCCACCAGCAGAGAACGGGGCGGGCAGCCCCAGCATTTT. Protein product: CATSRERGGQPQHF.

This clonotype was counted a few times. The V gene is TRBV6-1, the J gene TRBJ2-7, with D tentatively TRBD1 or TRBD2 (5 bases each). The germline gives CDR1 MNHNS, CDR2 SASEGT. The V end lost 1 base, the J end lost 3 bases, and 13 bases lay between the germline ends. CDR3 length: 15 residues. CDR3 nucleotide sequence: TGTGCCAGCAGTGAAGGTCAGGGAGTCGTCTACGAGCAGTACTTC. Translated, it gives CASSEGQGVVYEQYF.

This clonotype has ten or more counts. This rearrangement joins TRBV6-2 or TRBV6-3 to TRBJ2-7; D not resolved. Germline V lookup: CDR1 MNHEY, CDR2 SVGEGT. Trimming left V 4 bases short and J 2 bases short, with 18 bases between. CDR3 size: 16 residues. Here the CDR3 reads CASSSPMAQDAYEQYF. CDR3 bases: TGTGCCAGCAGTTCTCCGATGGCTCAGGATGCCTACGAGCAGTACTTC.

This clonotype was counted at least ten times. The chain uses TRBV12-3 or TRBV12-4 and TRBJ1-1; D possibly corresponds to TRBD1 (6 bases). The CDR3 is 15 amino acids. V lost 6 bases, J lost 0 bases, and 14 bases lay in between. The CDR3 DNA follows: TGTGCCAGCAGACCCGGGACATTCATGAACACTGAAGCTTTCTTT. Encoded protein: CASRPGTFMNTEAFF.

This clonotype was seen a handful of times. The chain uses TRBV20-1 and TRBJ1-1; maybe TRBD1 (6 bases). CDR1 DFQATT and CDR2 SNEGSKA come from the germline V gene (reference sequence). Trimming removed 1 base from V and 1 base from J, with 13 bases in between. This CDR3 has 15 amino acids. The CDR3 DNA reads as TGCAGTGCTAGAGTCGTCGACAGGCAGAACACTGAAGCTTTCTTT. It codes for CSARVVDRQNTEAFF.

This clonotype occurred a few times. The chain joins TRBV12-3 or TRBV12-4 to TRBJ1-5, with 7 nucleotides matching TRBD1. The CDR3 runs 15 residues. The trim removed 4 bases at V and 4 bases at J, leaving 7 bases unmatched. The CDR3 is CASSSATGWNQPQHF. The CDR3 DNA sequence: TGTGCCAGCAGTTCCGCGACAGGGTGGAATCAGCCCCAGCATTTT.

This clonotype has more than one count but fewer than ten. This chain links TRBV12-3 or TRBV12-4 with TRBJ1-6, with D unclear. Trimming removed 3 bases at V and 4 bases at J, with 16 bases between. This CDR3 is built from 17 residues. Here the CDR3 reads CASSFDAVKNYNSPLHF. DNA for the CDR3: TGTGCCAGCAGTTTTGATGCAGTGAAGAATTATAATTCACCCCTCCACTTT.

This clonotype was seen a handful of times. The gene calls are TRBV6-1 and TRBJ2-7; 8 bases line up with TRBD2. The J segment lost 3 bases and the V segment lost 5 bases, leaving 6 bases of the junction unmatched. This CDR3 region has 14 residues. Germline values: CDR1 MNHNS, CDR2 SASEGT. As DNA, the CDR3 is TGTGCCAGCAGTCCCAGCGGGGGTCACTACGAGCAGTACTTC. This encodes CASSPSGGHYEQYF.

This rearrangement joins TRBV2 to TRBJ1-2; D gene unclear. The germline gives CDR1 SNHLY, CDR2 FYNNEI. V shed 1 base and J shed 2 bases, with 11 bases lying between them. CDR3 length equals 15 residues. The CDR3 DNA reads as TGTGCCAGCAGTGAAGAGCAGGTTGGAAACTATGGCTACACCTTC. This translates into CASSEEQVGNYGYTF.

The CDR3 nucleotides read TGTGCCAGCAGCCAAGATCCGGGGACTAGCGGGAGAGACGAGCAGTACTTC. Protein: CASSQDPGTSGRDEQYF. The chain combines TRBV3-1 with TRBJ2-7, with 14 positions matching TRBD2. Trimming at V came to 0 bases and at J to 5 bases, leaving 6 bases not matched to a gene. CDR3 length: 17 amino acids. CDR1 and CDR2 (germline): LGHDT, YNNKEL (reference sequence).

This clonotype showed up just once. V is TRBV20-1 and J is TRBJ1-1; TRBD1 aligns across 10 bases. The CDR3 spans 17 residues. Trimming took 0 bases from V and 0 from J; bases not matched to a gene: 7. The germline V gene encodes CDR1 DFQATT and CDR2 SNEGSKA (reference sequence). The DNA for the CDR3 is TGCAGTGCTAGAGATCGTGGGACAGGGGTCATGAACACTGAAGCTTTCTTT. It specifies CSARDRGTGVMNTEAFF.

The CDR3 DNA is TGCAGCGTTCTACTCCCCCGGGGCGGCTACACCTTC. Translating gives CSVLLPRGGYTF. V is TRBV29-1 and J is TRBJ1-2, with D tentatively TRBD1 (5 bases). Germline assignment: CDR1 SQVTM and CDR2 ANQGSEA. This CDR3 spans 12 amino acids. V lost 5 bases and J 8 bases, leaving 15 bases between the germline ends.

The rearrangement links TRBV27 to TRBJ1-1; TRBD1 might be the D (5 bases). V lost 1 base, J lost 4 bases, and 10 bases lay in between. The CDR3 contains 14 residues. Looked up from germline, CDR1 is MNHEY and CDR2 is SMNVEV (reference sequence). The CDR3 nucleotides read TGTGCCAGCAGTTTATACCTGAGGGGCACTGAAGCTTTCTTT. Encoded protein: CASSLYLRGTEAFF.

The rearrangement links TRBV6-1 to TRBJ2-7; tentative D call: TRBD2 (6 bases). V lost 4 bases and J lost 9, with 22 bases in between. The germline V gene has CDR1 MNHNS and CDR2 SASEGT. The CDR3 length is 15 residues. The CDR3 loop is CASSGRPLGEAGQYF. CDR3 nucleotides: TGTGCCAGCAGTGGCCGACCGCTGGGGGAGGCTGGGCAGTACTTC.

The J gene is TRBJ1-1, the V gene TRBV6-2 or TRBV6-3, with 7 bases fitting TRBD1. J lost 5 bases, V lost 6 bases, and 9 bases had no gene match. The germline CDR1 and CDR2 sequences are MNHEY and SVGEGT. The CDR3 extends over 14 amino acids. The CDR3 nucleotides are TGTGCCAGCAGGCAAGCCAGGGGGGTGACTGAAGCTTTCTTT. It encodes CASRQARGVTEAFF.

This clonotype was seen a few times. The V call is TRBV11-2, the J call TRBJ1-2; D gene uncertain. Trimming stripped 2 bases from V and 4 bases from J, with 8 bases between. Germline lookup yields CDR1 SGHAT and CDR2 FQNNGV. The CDR3 runs 13 residues. CDR3 coding DNA: TGTGCCAGCAGCTTATGGACTTCCTATGGCTACACCTTC. This translates into CASSLWTSYGYTF.

There are a few counts of this clonotype. The chain joins TRBV6-1 to TRBJ2-7, with D tentatively TRBD2 (6 bases). The germline V gene has CDR1 MNHNS and CDR2 SASEGT. Trimming stripped 6 bases from V and 2 bases from J, with 17 bases between. The CDR3 totals 15 residues. The CDR3 DNA is TGTGCCAGCAGAGAATGGAGGGCCCCGCCCTACGAGCAGTACTTC. Residues: CASREWRAPPYEQYF.

This CDR3 is CASSVDPAGGYEQYF. The DNA of the CDR3 is TGTGCCAGCAGCGTAGACCCAGCGGGGGGCTACGAGCAGTACTTC. This chain uses TRBV9 with TRBJ2-7; 9 bases line up with TRBD2. CDR3 length equals 15 residues. Losses at the gene ends were 0 bases for V and 3 bases for J; bases not matched to a gene: 4. Germline values: CDR1 SGDLS, CDR2 YYNGEE.

This clonotype was seen only a few times. The rearrangement links TRBV20-1 to TRBJ2-7, with TRBD2 matching over 12 bases. Per the germline V gene, CDR1 is DFQATT and CDR2 is SNEGSKA (reference sequence). This CDR3 spans 19 amino acids. Losses at the gene ends were 2 bases for V and 3 bases for J; bases not matched to a gene: 17. CDR3 amino acids: CSARSLGLAGRSNGYEQYF. CDR3 DNA: TGCAGTGCTAGATCCCTGGGACTAGCGGGTCGCTCCAATGGCTACGAGCAGTACTTC.

The chain combines TRBV6-2 or TRBV6-3 with TRBJ1-2, with 10 nucleotides matching TRBD1. Losses at the gene ends were 0 bases for V and 6 bases for J; bases not matched to a gene: 13. The CDR3 consists of 18 residues. CDR1 is MNHEY and CDR2 is SVGEGT in the germline V gene. CDR3 residues: CASSYSFSDTGTGDGYTF. CDR3 DNA: TGTGCCAGCAGTTACTCTTTTTCCGACACCGGGACAGGGGATGGCTACACCTTC.

The rearrangement uses TRBV20-1 and TRBJ2-3; 10 bases are a match to TRBD1. The V and J ends lost 1 base and 6 bases, in that order; junction bases with no gene match: 13. The CDR3 runs to 17 residues. Per the germline V gene, CDR1 is DFQATT and CDR2 is SNEGSKA (reference sequence). The CDR3 coding sequence is TGCAGTGCTAGAGGCTTGGACAGGGGGATCACCAGCGATACGCAGTATTTT. Translated, it gives CSARGLDRGITSDTQYF.

This clonotype was recorded a few times. This chain uses TRBV12-3 or TRBV12-4 with TRBJ2-2, with TRBD2 as a possible D gene (6 bases). The length of the CDR3 is 15 residues. The ends were cut back, 8 bases at V and 2 bases at J, with 15 bases in the middle. CDR3 nucleotide sequence: TGTGCCAGCCTTTGGGGAGGATCTAACACCGGGGAGCTGTTTTTT. It is translated as CASLWGGSNTGELFF.

This clonotype was found a few times. V gene TRBV7-3 combines with J gene TRBJ2-2; TRBD2 matches 8 bases. The CDR3 length is 16 residues. The germline gives CDR1 SGHTA, CDR2 FQGTGA. The V and J ends lost 3 bases and 5 bases, in that order; junction bases with no gene match: 8. The chain's CDR3 is CASSFFSGSYTGELFF. CDR3 sequence (DNA): TGTGCCAGCAGCTTTTTCAGCGGGAGCTATACCGGGGAGCTGTTTTTT.

This clonotype appeared a few times. V and J are TRBV20-1 and TRBJ2-1; no clear D gene. CDR1 and CDR2 from the germline V gene are DFQATT and SNEGSKA (reference sequence). V shed 3 bases and J shed 6 bases, with 6 bases lying between them. The CDR3 totals 11 residues. The CDR3 loop reads CSASIFNEQFF. CDR3 DNA: TGCAGTGCTAGTATATTCAATGAGCAGTTCTTC.

At least ten counts were recorded for this clonotype. The chain joins TRBV2 to TRBJ1-5; D call uncertain. Looked up from germline, CDR1 is SNHLY and CDR2 is FYNNEI. This CDR3 is built from 13 residues. Trimming removed 3 bases from V and 6 bases from J, with 9 bases in between. The CDR3 bases are TGTGCCAGCAGTGAGGTTCGGGGTCAGCCCCAGCATTTT. Encoded protein: CASSEVRGQPQHF.

J is TRBJ2-1 and V is TRBV12-3 or TRBV12-4; D may be TRBD1 (5 bases). V was trimmed by 10 bases and J by 6 bases, leaving 22 bases between them. This CDR3 region has 15 residues. This CDR3 reads CATLGPSELFNEQFF. CDR3 nucleotide sequence: TGTGCCACCCTGGGGCCCTCGGAACTTTTCAATGAGCAGTTCTTC.

This clonotype was detected ten times or more. The CDR3 here is CASSLYPGVTYNSPLHF. The CDR3 nucleotides are TGTGCCAGCAGTTTATATCCAGGGGTCACCTATAATTCACCCCTCCACTTT. The rearrangement uses TRBV28 and TRBJ1-6, with D perhaps matching TRBD1 (6 bases). The germline V gene has CDR1 MDHEN and CDR2 SYDVKM. Trimming removed 1 base from V and 2 bases from J, with 12 bases in between. This CDR3 is 17 amino acids long.